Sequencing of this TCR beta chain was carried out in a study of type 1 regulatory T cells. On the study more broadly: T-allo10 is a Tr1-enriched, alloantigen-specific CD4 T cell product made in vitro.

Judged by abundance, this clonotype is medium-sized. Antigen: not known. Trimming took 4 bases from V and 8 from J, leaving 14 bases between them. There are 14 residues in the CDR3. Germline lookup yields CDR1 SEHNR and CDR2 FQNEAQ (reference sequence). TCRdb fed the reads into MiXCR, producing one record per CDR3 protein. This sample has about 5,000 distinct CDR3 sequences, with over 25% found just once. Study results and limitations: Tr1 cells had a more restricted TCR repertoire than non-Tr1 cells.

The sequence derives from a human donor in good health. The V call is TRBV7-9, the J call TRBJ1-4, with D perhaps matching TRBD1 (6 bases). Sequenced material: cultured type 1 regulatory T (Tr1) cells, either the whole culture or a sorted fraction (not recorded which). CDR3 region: CASSSQGSGEKLFF. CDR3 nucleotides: TGTGCCAGCAGCTCCCAGGGGTCAGGAGAAAAACTGTTTTTT.